The 10 T cell receptor beta chains presented below share a single source sample, sequenced in a study of regulatory T cells in long-lasting Graves disease. Library construction for TCR beta used iRepertoire HTBI primers and Arm-PCR of CDR3 regions. TCRdb redid the calling of the multiplex PCR reads with MiXCR, one entry per CDR3 protein. The sample yields around 500,000 distinct CDR3 sequences, about 16% seen once. The time point here: newly diagnosed GD, antithyroid drugs for less than 3 months. PBMC RNA was the source of the TCR library. These data were also reused for a study on T cells in Graves' hyperthyroidism and ophthalmopathy.

The material was peripheral blood mononuclear cells (PBMCs), obtained at new diagnosis, from a patient treated with antithyroid drugs. Receptors were obtained from a woman in her forties or fifties with Graves disease.

This clonotype has only a few counts. CDR3 sequence reads: CASSESGTVSNQPQHF. DNA for the CDR3: TGCGCCAGCAGTGAGTCGGGGACAGTGAGCAATCAGCCCCAGCATTTT. The chain couples TRBV10-2 to TRBJ1-5; TRBD1 matches at 7 bases. Trimming at V came to 0 bases and at J to 1 base, leaving 3 bases not matched to a gene. CDR1 and CDR2 from the germline V gene are WSHSY and SAAADI. There are 16 residues in the CDR3.

This clonotype was picked up many times. V and J are TRBV9 and TRBJ1-6; TRBD1 aligns across 7 bases. V lost 4 bases, J lost 9 bases, and 7 bases stayed unmatched. Germline V gene sequence: CDR1 SGDLS, CDR2 YYNGEE. This CDR3 has 14 amino acids. CDR3 in amino acids: CASSLGTVGSPLHF. The CDR3 coding sequence is TGTGCCAGCAGCCTCGGGACAGTCGGTTCACCCCTCCACTTT. Full variable domain (rest looked up from reference TRBV9 and TRBJ1-6): DSGVTQTPKHLITATGQRVTLRCSPRSGDLSVYWYQQSLDQGLQFLIQYYNGEERAKGNILERFSAQQFPDLHSELNLSSLELGDSALYFCASSLGTVGSPLHFGNGTRLTVT.

This clonotype has ten or more counts. The DNA for the CDR3 is TGTGCCAGCAGCCTACTAATGAACACTGAAGCTTTCTTT. This codes for CASSLLMNTEAFF. V is TRBV11-2 and J is TRBJ1-1; D gene unclear. Germline loops: CDR1 SGHAT, CDR2 FQNNGV. Between the trimmed V and J ends, which lost 5 bases and 0 bases, there was a span of 7 bases. The CDR3 is 13 amino acids.

The table lists this clonotype with many counts. The rearrangement uses TRBV6-1 and TRBJ1-5, with TRBD1 as a possible D gene (6 bases). The length of the CDR3 is 16 residues. Germline CDR1 is MNHNS and CDR2 is SASEGT. Deletions cut 6 bases from V and 1 base from J, with 16 bases between. The CDR3 sequence is CASSKDSLLSNQPQHF. As DNA, the CDR3 is TGTGCCAGCAGCAAGGACAGTCTTCTCAGCAATCAGCCCCAGCATTTT.

The gene calls are TRBV24-1 and TRBJ2-3; either TRBD1 or TRBD2 may supply D (5 bases each). This CDR3 contains 13 residues. The V gene's germline CDR1 is KGHDR and CDR2 SFDVKD. Trimming stripped 3 bases from V and 4 bases from J, with 7 bases between. CDR3: CATSDVGADTQYF. For the CDR3, the DNA is TGTGCCACCAGTGATGTGGGGGCAGATACGCAGTATTTT.

This clonotype was counted many times. The rearrangement links TRBV20-1 to TRBJ1-5; D possibly corresponds to TRBD1 (6 bases). The V end lost 1 base, the J end lost 4 bases, and 23 bases lay between the germline ends. Looked up from germline, CDR1 is DFQATT and CDR2 is SNEGSKA (reference sequence). The CDR3 is 18 amino acids. The CDR3 DNA reads TGCAGTGCTAGAGCTACTGTGGGGACAACCCGGGGGAATCAGCCCCAGCATTTT. Translated: CSARATVGTTRGNQPQHF.

This chain uses TRBV10-2 with TRBJ2-4; D remains ambiguous. The germline V gene encodes CDR1 WSHSY and CDR2 SAAADI. The CDR3 is 14 amino acids. Deletions cut 3 bases from V and 0 bases from J, with 6 bases between. The CDR3 DNA reads TGCGCCAGCAGTGATGGTGTAGCCAAAAACATTCAGTACTTC. As protein: CASSDGVAKNIQYF.

This clonotype has a count of ten or more. The chain employs TRBV20-1 and TRBJ1-1; 8 nucleotides agree with TRBD1. The germline V gene encodes CDR1 DFQATT and CDR2 SNEGSKA (reference sequence). The CDR3 totals 15 residues. The V and J ends lost 2 bases and 1 base, in that order; junction bases with no gene match: 6. The CDR3 is CSARNRGTSNTEAFF. The DNA of the CDR3 is TGCAGTGCTAGAAACAGGGGGACATCGAACACTGAAGCTTTCTTT.

This sequence joins TRBV20-1 and TRBJ2-4; D assignment may be TRBD1 or TRBD2 (5 bases each). V was shortened by 4 bases and J by 1 base, with 11 bases between the two germline ends. Germline V gives CDR1 DFQATT, CDR2 SNEGSKA (reference sequence). This CDR3 spans 14 amino acids. The CDR3 sequence is CSAIEWGAKNIQYF. The CDR3 DNA reads as TGCAGTGCTATTGAGTGGGGGGCCAAAAACATTCAGTACTTC.

This clonotype was detected many times. The rearrangement uses TRBV6-1 and TRBJ1-2; no clear D gene. The germline V and J ends were trimmed by 8 bases and 3 bases, with 13 bases remaining between them. Germline-derived CDR1 and CDR2 are MNHNS and SASEGT. The CDR3 loop spans 13 amino acids. The CDR3 here is CASAKVGDYGYTF. The DNA for the CDR3 is TGTGCCAGCGCAAAGGTTGGGGACTATGGCTACACCTTC.